The rows below give T cell receptor beta chains drawn from one sample of a study of blood T cell repertoires in COVID-19. TCRdb's copy holds only in-frame clones and misses some; the assay was immunoSEQ multiplex PCR. Altogether 150,000 or so clones are present, around 83% being singletons, with the ten largest covering 3%. Specimen: peripheral blood. The receptors originated from a woman aged 80 or over with acute or convalescent COVID-19. CDR3s include the opening cysteine and the closing phenylalanine or tryptophan. The order of the fields is CDR3 length, V gene, clone size, J gene, D gene, CDR3 DNA, CDR3 protein. A D gene is named only where the DNA matches it firmly. Size is stated for part of the rows, as once, few or many counts, or as a class when the clone is expanded.

15,TRBV7-9,once,TRBJ1-5,-,TGTGCCAGCAGCCCGATCGGGAACAGACATCAGCCCCAGCATTTT,CASSPIGNRHQPQHF
15,TRBV9,-,TRBJ1-1,TRBD1,TGTGCCAGCAGCGTTGAGGGACAGGGGCGGCCTGAAGCTTTCTTT,CASSVEGQGRPEAFF
12,TRBV5-4,-,TRBJ1-2,-,TGTGCCAGCAGCTGGGAGAATGATGGCTACACCTTC,CASSWENDGYTF
15,TRBV3-1/TRBV3-2,-,TRBJ1-6,-,TGTGCCAGCAGCCAAACTCAGGGGTCAGGTTCACCCCTCCACTTT,CASSQTQGSGSPLHF
12,TRBV11-3,-,TRBJ2-2,-,TGTGCCAGCAGCTTCTATACCGGGGAGCTGTTTTTT,CASSFYTGELFF
15,TRBV6-6,few,TRBJ1-1,-,TGTGCCAGCAGCCACCGAGGTAGCATGAACACTGAAGCTTTCTTT,CASSHRGSMNTEAFF
16,TRBV7-7,-,TRBJ2-6,-,TGTGCCAGCAGCCCGTTTATGCGGGCTGGGGCCAACGTCCTGACTTTC,CASSPFMRAGANVLTF
17,TRBV7-3,-,TRBJ2-3,TRBD1,TGTGCCAGCAGCCCCCAACCCCTAAGGGACAGGGCAAATACGCAGTATTTT,CASSPQPLRDRANTQYF
14,TRBV29-1,-,TRBJ2-2,-,TGCAGCGGCCGTGGAGGGGGCAGGACCGGGGAGCTGTTTTTT,CSGRGGGRTGELFF
15,TRBV9,-,TRBJ1-1,-,TGTGCCAGCAGCGTAAATGGAGAAGAGAACACTGAAGCTTTCTTT,CASSVNGEENTEAFF
14,TRBV5-1,-,TRBJ1-1,-,TGCGCCAGCAGCTTGGAGCGCATGAACACTGAAGCTTTCTTT,CASSLERMNTEAFF
15,TRBV5-1,-,TRBJ2-1,-,TGCGCCAGCAGCCTCATCGACAGGTCCTACAATGAGCAGTTCTTC,CASSLIDRSYNEQFF
18,TRBV24-1,few,TRBJ2-7,TRBD2,TGTGCCACCCAGGATACTAGCGGGGTTGCAAAGAAATCCTACGAGCAGTACTTC,CATQDTSGVAKKSYEQYF
13,TRBV6-5,once,TRBJ1-2,TRBD1,TGTGCCAGCAGCGACCGGGACAGGGGGGGCTACACCTTC,CASSDRDRGGYTF
13,TRBV19,-,TRBJ2-2,-,TGTGCCAGTATCGAGGAATACACCGGGGAGCTGTTTTTT,CASIEEYTGELFF
18,TRBV27,-,TRBJ1-1,TRBD1,TGTGCCAGCAGACCTGGGACAGGGAAACGGGGGGCCTTCACTGAAGCTTTCTTT,CASRPGTGKRGAFTEAFF
12,TRBV18,-,TRBJ1-2,-,TGTGCCAGCTCACCGTCCGGTTATGGCTACACCTTC,CASSPSGYGYTF
13,TRBV7-2,once,TRBJ1-2,-,TGTGCCAGCAGCCCAATCACAGAATGGGGCTACACCTTC,CASSPITEWGYTF
14,TRBV19,once,TRBJ2-2,-,TGTGCCAGTAGTGTTCCAGGGCCCACCGGGGAGCTGTTTTTT,CASSVPGPTGELFF
17,TRBV19,-,TRBJ1-5,TRBD1,TGTGCCAGTAGCCCAGGGACAGGGAGGGTGGGCAATCAGCCCCAGCATTTT,CASSPGTGRVGNQPQHF
14,TRBV5-1,-,TRBJ1-1,TRBD1,TGCGCCAGCAGCATGGGACAGGTTTACACTGAAGCTTTCTTT,CASSMGQVYTEAFF
15,TRBV15,-,TRBJ2-6,-,TGTGCCACCAGCGCACAGAGCTCTGGGGCCAACGTCCTGACTTTC,CATSAQSSGANVLTF
16,TRBV3-1/TRBV3-2,-,TRBJ2-1,-,TGTGCCAGCGCTACAGGGCCGCTGAGGATCAACAATGAGCAGTTCTTC,CASATGPLRINNEQFF
14,TRBV11-3,-,TRBJ1-1,-,TGTGCCAGCAGTTTGGCCCCGGCGGTCGCTGAAGCTTTCTTT,CASSLAPAVAEAFF
13,TRBV3-1/TRBV3-2,-,TRBJ1-5,TRBD1,TGTGCCAGCAGCCAGGACAGGGATCAGCCCCAGCATTTT,CASSQDRDQPQHF
18,TRBV7-2,-,TRBJ2-6,TRBD2,TGTGCCAGCAGCTTAGTGCCTAGCGGGGGTGGTGGGGCCAACGTCCTGACTTTC,CASSLVPSGGGGANVLTF
16,TRBV6-1,-,TRBJ1-3,-,TGTGCCAGCAGTGAAGGACGGCAGGGTGGTGGAAACACCATATATTTT,CASSEGRQGGGNTIYF
15,TRBV11-2,-,TRBJ1-1,TRBD1,TGTGCCAGCAGCTCGGGGGACAGGCTGAACACTGAAGCTTTCTTT,CASSSGDRLNTEAFF
13,TRBV3-1/TRBV3-2,-,TRBJ1-1,-,TGTGCCAGCAGCCAAGATGCGGGATTTGAAGCTTTCTTT,CASSQDAGFEAFF
16,TRBV6-5,-,TRBJ2-7,-,TGTGCCAGCAGTTACTCCTTCAGGGGAGCGTCGTCCGAGCAGTACTTC,CASSYSFRGASSEQYF
13,TRBV7-6,once,TRBJ1-5,-,TGTGCCAGCAGCTTAGGGCAGGGTTTTCCCCAGCATTTT,CASSLGQGFPQHF
13,TRBV6-5,-,TRBJ1-5,TRBD1,TGTGCCACCCGGACAGGGAGGAATCAGCCCCAGCATTTT,CATRTGRNQPQHF
18,TRBV15,-,TRBJ1-4,-,TGTGCCACCAGCAGGTGGGGCGACAGGCAGGCAACTAATGAAAAACTGTTTTTT,CATSRWGDRQATNEKLFF
16,TRBV2,-,TRBJ2-7,-,TGTGCCAGCAGTGCCCCGGGACTCTATAGCTCCTACGAGCAGTACTTC,CASSAPGLYSSYEQYF
16,TRBV28,-,TRBJ1-4,-,TGTGCCAGCAGTCCGGACAGTGGATGGACTAATGAAAAACTGTTTTTT,CASSPDSGWTNEKLFF
17,TRBV19,-,TRBJ2-7,TRBD1,TGTGCCAGTTACTTCTCCGCGCAACGGACAGGCTTCAGCGAGCAGTACTTC,CASYFSAQRTGFSEQYF
15,TRBV3-1/TRBV3-2,-,TRBJ1-5,-,TGTGCCAGCAGCCAAGATCCAGCCTCAGGGCCCGCCCAGCATTTT,CASSQDPASGPAQHF
11,TRBV20-1,-,TRBJ2-7,-,TGCAGTGCTAGGGACACCTACGAGCAGTACTTC,CSARDTYEQYF
19,TRBV7-8,-,TRBJ1-4,-,TGTGCCAGCAGCCCACGATTCCTGGAGGCGCCCAGAAGAGGTGAAAAACTGTTTTTT,CASSPRFLEAPRRGEKLFF
14,TRBV5-1,-,TRBJ2-7,TRBD1,TGCGCCAGCAGCTGGGGACAGGGAGCCTACGAGCAGTACTTC,CASSWGQGAYEQYF
15,TRBV19,-,TRBJ1-4,TRBD1,TGTGCCAGTCGAACTCAGGGGGTATCTAATGAAAAACTGTTTTTT,CASRTQGVSNEKLFF